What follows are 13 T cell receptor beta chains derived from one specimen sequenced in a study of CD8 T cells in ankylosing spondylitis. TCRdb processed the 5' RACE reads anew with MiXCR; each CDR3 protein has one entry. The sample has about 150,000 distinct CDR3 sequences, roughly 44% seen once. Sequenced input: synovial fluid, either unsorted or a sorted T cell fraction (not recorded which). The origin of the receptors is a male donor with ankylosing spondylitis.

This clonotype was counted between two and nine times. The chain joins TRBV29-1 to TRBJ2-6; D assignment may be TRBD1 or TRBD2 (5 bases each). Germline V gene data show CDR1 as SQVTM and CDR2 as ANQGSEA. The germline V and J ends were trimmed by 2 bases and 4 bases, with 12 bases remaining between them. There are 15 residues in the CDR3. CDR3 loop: CSVEWFGDGANVLTF. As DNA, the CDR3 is TGCAGCGTTGAATGGTTCGGGGACGGGGCCAACGTCCTGACTTTC.

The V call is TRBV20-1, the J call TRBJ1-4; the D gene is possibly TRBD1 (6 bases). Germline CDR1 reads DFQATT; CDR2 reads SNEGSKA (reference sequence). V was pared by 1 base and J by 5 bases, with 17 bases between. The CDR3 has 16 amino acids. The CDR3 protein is CSARARKDSPNEKLFF. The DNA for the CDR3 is TGCAGTGCTAGAGCGCGTAAGGACAGTCCGAATGAAAAACTGTTTTTT.

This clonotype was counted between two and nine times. The CDR3 protein is CASTQFATNEKLFF. The CDR3 DNA reads TGTGCCAGCACTCAATTTGCAACTAATGAAAAACTGTTTTTT. The rearrangement uses TRBV12-3 or TRBV12-4 and TRBJ1-4; D not certain. V gave up 7 bases and J gave up 0 bases, with 9 bases separating them. This CDR3 comprises 14 residues.

Written as DNA, the CDR3 is TGCGCCAGCAGCCACTACCCCTGGGGGTCCACCTCTGGAAACACCATATATTTT. This gives the protein CASSHYPWGSTSGNTIYF. This sequence joins TRBV4-1 and TRBJ1-3; possible D gene TRBD1, 5 bases. The CDR3 has 18 residues. Germline CDR1 reads MGHRA; CDR2 reads YSYEKL. The V gene lost 3 bases and the J gene lost 0 bases, with 18 bases spanning the gap.

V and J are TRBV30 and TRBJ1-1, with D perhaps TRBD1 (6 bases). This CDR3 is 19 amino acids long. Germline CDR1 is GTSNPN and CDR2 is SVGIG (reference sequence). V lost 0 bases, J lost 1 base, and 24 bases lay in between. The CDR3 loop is CAWSVIRDLIRGGNTEAFF. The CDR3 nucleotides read TGTGCCTGGAGTGTAATTAGGGATTTAATAAGGGGGGGGAACACTGAAGCTTTCTTT.

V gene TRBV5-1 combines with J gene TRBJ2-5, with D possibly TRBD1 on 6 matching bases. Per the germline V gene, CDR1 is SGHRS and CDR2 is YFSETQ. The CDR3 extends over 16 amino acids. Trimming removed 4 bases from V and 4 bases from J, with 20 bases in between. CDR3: CASSADTTGMGETQYF. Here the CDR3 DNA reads TGCGCCAGCAGCGCGGATACTACAGGGATGGGAGAGACCCAGTACTTC.

CDR3 in DNA: TGTGCCAGCAGCCCCCGAAAACAGGGCAGATCAGGCTACACCTTC. Translated, it gives CASSPRKQGRSGYTF. This chain uses TRBV7-9 with TRBJ1-2, with a tentative D call TRBD1 (6 bases). Trimming stripped 5 bases from V and 8 bases from J, with 21 bases between. CDR3 length: 15 amino acids. Per the germline V gene, CDR1 is SEHNR and CDR2 is FQNEAQ (reference sequence).

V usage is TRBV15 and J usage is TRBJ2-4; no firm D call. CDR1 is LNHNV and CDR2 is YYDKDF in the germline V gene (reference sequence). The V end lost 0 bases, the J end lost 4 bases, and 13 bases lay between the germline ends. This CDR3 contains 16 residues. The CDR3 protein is CATSREWWLRKNIQYF. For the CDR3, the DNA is TGTGCCACCAGCAGAGAGTGGTGGCTTAGGAAAAACATTCAGTACTTC. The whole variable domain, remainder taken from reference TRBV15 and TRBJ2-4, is DAMVIQNPRYQVTQFGKPVTLSCSQTLNHNVMYWYQQKSSQAPKLLFHYYDKDFNNEADTPDNFQSRRPNTSFCFLDIRSPGLGDTAMYLCATSREWWLRKNIQYFGAGTRLSVL.

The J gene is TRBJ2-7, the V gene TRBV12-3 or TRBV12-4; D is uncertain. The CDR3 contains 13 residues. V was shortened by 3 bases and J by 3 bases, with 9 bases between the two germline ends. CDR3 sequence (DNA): TGTGCCAGCAGTTTCACGCGACTCTACGAGCAGTACTTC. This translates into CASSFTRLYEQYF.

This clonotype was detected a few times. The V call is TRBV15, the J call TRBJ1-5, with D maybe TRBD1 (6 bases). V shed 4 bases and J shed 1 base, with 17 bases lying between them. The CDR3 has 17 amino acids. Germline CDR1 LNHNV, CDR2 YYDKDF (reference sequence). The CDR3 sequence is CATSNRDNFLSNQPQHF. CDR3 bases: TGTGCCACCAGCAACCGGGACAACTTTCTCAGCAATCAGCCCCAGCATTTT.

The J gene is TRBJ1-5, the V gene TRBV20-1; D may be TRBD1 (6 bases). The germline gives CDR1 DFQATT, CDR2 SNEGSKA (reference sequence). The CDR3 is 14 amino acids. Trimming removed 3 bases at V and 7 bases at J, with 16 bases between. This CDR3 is CSARARGEEQPQHF. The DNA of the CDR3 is TGCAGTGCTAGGGCCAGGGGAGAGGAACAGCCCCAGCATTTT.

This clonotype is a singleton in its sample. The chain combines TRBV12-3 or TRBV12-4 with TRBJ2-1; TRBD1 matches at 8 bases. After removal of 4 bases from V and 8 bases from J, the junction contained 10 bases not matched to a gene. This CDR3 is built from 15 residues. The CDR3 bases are TGTGCCAGCAGTTCCCGACAGGGGAGTTTTTATGAGCAGTTCTTC. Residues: CASSSRQGSFYEQFF.

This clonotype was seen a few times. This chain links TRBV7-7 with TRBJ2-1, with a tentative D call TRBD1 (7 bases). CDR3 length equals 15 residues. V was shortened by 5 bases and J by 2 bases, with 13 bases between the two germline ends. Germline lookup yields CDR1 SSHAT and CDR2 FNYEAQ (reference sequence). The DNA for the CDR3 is TGTGCCAGCAGCCCCCAGGGGGGTCCCTACAATGAGCAGTTCTTC. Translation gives CASSPQGGPYNEQFF.